This T cell receptor beta chain was captured in a study of CDR3 diversity in severe acne. TCRdb called the PCR reads again in MiXCR, with one record for every CDR3 protein. The sample lists under 100,000 distinct CDR3 sequences; 45% to 55% were seen once. The specimen was blood. The receptor's source is a male donor in good health, serving as a control.

The CDR3 coding sequence is TGTGCCAGCAGTTACGGGGCAGGGGAGACCCAGTACTTC. Translated: CASSYGAGETQYF. J is TRBJ2-5 and V is TRBV6-6; D possibly corresponds to TRBD1 (5 bases). There are 13 residues in the CDR3. CDR1 and CDR2 from the germline V gene are MNHNY and SVGAGI (reference sequence). V lost 2 bases to trimming and J lost 5 bases, with 9 bases between them.